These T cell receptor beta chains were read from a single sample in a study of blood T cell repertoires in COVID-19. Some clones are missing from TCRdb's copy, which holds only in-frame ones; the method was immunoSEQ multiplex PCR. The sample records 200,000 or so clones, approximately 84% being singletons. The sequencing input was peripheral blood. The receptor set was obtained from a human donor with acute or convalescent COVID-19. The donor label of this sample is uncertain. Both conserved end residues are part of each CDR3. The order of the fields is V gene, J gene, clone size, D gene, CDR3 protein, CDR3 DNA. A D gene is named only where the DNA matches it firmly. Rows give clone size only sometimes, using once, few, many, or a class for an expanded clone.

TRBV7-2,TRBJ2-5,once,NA,CASSFQGSKETQYF,TGTGCCAGCAGCTTCCAGGGATCGAAAGAGACCCAGTACTTC
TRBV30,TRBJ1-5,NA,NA,CAWSVRGGQPQHF,TGTGCCTGGAGTGTTAGGGGTGGTCAGCCCCAGCATTTT
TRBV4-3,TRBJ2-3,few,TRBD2,CASSQGGSGRASYRTDTQYF,TGCGCCAGCAGCCAGGGGGGTAGCGGGAGGGCCTCATATAGGACAGATACGCAGTATTTT
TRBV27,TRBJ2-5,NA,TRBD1,CASSPLTGVRETQYF,TGTGCCAGCAGTCCGCTGACAGGGGTAAGGGAGACCCAGTACTTC
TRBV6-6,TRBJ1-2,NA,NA,CASSYGQGSNYGYTF,TGTGCCAGCAGTTACGGCCAGGGCAGCAACTATGGCTACACCTTC
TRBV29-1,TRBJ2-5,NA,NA,CSVPGGPSGGTQYF,TGCAGCGTCCCCGGGGGACCCTCAGGGGGGACCCAGTACTTC
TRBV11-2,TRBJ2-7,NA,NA,CASSLMEYEQYF,TGTGCCAGCAGCTTAATGGAGTACGAGCAGTACTTC
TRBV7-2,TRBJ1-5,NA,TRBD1,CASSRGQGAGVSNQPQHF,TGTGCCAGCAGCCGGGGACAGGGGGCGGGGGTGAGCAATCAGCCCCAGCATTTT
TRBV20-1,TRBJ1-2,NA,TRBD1,CSADDRGENF,TGCAGTGCTGACGACAGGGGCGAAAACTTC
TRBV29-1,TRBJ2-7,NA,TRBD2,CSVVEQLAGPYGQQYF,TGCAGCGTTGTTGAACAACTAGCGGGACCCTACGGACAGCAGTACTTC
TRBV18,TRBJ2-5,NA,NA,CASSPNGQSKETQYF,TGTGCCAGCTCACCAAACGGACAAAGTAAAGAGACCCAGTACTTC
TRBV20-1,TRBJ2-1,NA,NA,CSASARDNYNEQFF,TGCAGTGCTAGTGCCCGGGACAACTACAATGAGCAGTTCTTC
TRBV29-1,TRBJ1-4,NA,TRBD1,CSVVAQGARGTNEKLFF,TGCAGCGTTGTGGCGCAGGGGGCTCGGGGAACTAATGAAAAACTGTTTTTT
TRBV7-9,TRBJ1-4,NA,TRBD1,CASRGDRGKLFF,TGTGCCAGCAGGGGAGACAGGGGAAAACTGTTTTTT
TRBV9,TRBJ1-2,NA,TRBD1,CASSPLPGQGRLNYGYTF,TGTGCCAGCAGCCCTCTCCCGGGACAGGGGCGGCTTAACTATGGCTACACCTTC
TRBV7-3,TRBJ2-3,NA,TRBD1,CASSLYGQGVKDTQYF,TGTGCCAGCAGCTTATATGGTCAGGGGGTTAAGGATACGCAGTATTTT
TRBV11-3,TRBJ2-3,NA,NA,CASSLDPRADTQYF,TGTGCCAGCAGCTTAGACCCTCGAGCAGATACGCAGTATTTT
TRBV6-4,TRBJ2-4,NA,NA,CASSVYREGRGKNIQYF,TGTGCCAGCAGTGTTTACAGGGAAGGTCGAGGCAAAAACATTCAGTACTTC
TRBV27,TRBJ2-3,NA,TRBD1,CASSATTRDRASDTQYF,TGTGCCAGCAGTGCCACTACCCGGGACAGGGCTTCGGATACGCAGTATTTT
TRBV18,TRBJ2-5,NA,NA,CASSPGQRETQYF,TGTGCCAGCTCACCAGGACAGCGGGAGACCCAGTACTTC
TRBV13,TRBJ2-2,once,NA,CASSLITSQNTGELFF,TGTGCCAGCAGCTTAATTACTAGCCAAAACACCGGGGAGCTGTTTTTT
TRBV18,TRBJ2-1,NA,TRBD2,CASSLEWTSGSSGKFF,TGTGCCAGCTCACTCGAATGGACTAGCGGGAGTAGTGGAAAGTTCTTC
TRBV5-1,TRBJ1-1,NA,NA,CASSLSVGLGNTEAFF,TGCGCCAGCAGCTTGTCCGTGGGCCTTGGGAACACTGAAGCTTTCTTT
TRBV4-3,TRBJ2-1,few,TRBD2,CASSQYPPGLAGAGYNEQFF,TGCGCCAGCAGCCAGTACCCTCCGGGACTAGCGGGAGCGGGGTACAATGAGCAGTTCTTC
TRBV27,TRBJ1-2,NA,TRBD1,CASRSPGQGNYGYTF,TGTGCCAGCAGATCGCCGGGACAGGGGAACTATGGCTACACCTTC
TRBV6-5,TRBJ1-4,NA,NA,CASSWTVNEKLFF,TGTGCCAGCAGTTGGACAGTTAATGAAAAACTGTTTTTT
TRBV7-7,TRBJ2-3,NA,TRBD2,CASSSGIAGGADTQYF,TGTGCCAGCAGCTCGGGAATAGCGGGAGGAGCAGATACGCAGTATTTT
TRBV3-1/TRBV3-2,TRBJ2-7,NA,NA,CASSQVSYEQYF,TGTGCCAGCAGCCAAGTTTCGTACGAGCAGTACTTC
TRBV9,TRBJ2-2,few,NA,CASSTQVGSGELFF,TGTGCCAGCAGCACCCAAGTCGGGTCCGGGGAGCTGTTTTTT
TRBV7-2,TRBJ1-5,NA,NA,CASSFRGNQPQHF,TGTGCCAGCAGCTTTAGAGGGAATCAGCCCCAGCATTTT
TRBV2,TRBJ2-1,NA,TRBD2,CASSDWTSGLNEQFF,TGTGCCAGCAGTGACTGGACTAGCGGACTCAATGAGCAGTTCTTC
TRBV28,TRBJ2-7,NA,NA,CASTPPTPGQSYEQYF,TGTGCCAGTACACCTCCTACACCGGGACAATCCTACGAGCAGTACTTC
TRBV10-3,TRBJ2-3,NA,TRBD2,CAIRLAGPTDTQYF,TGTGCCATCCGGCTAGCGGGCCCCACAGATACGCAGTATTTT
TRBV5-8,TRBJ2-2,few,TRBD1,CASSRGDRDHTGELFF,TGTGCCAGCAGCCGGGGGGACAGGGACCACACCGGGGAGCTGTTTTTT
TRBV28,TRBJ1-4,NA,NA,CASSLRATRDEKLFF,TGTGCCAGCAGTTTACGGGCCACTAGAGATGAAAAACTGTTTTTT
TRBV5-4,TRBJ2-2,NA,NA,CASSPNSQPGVTGELFF,TGTGCCAGCAGCCCCAATTCCCAGCCGGGGGTAACCGGGGAGCTGTTTTTT
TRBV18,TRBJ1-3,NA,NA,CASSPPSGVGNTIYF,TGTGCCAGCTCACCACCGTCAGGGGTTGGAAACACCATATATTTT
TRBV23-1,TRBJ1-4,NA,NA,CASSQSRGWEKLFF,TGCGCCAGCAGTCAATCAAGGGGCTGGGAAAAACTGTTTTTT
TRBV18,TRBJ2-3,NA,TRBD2,CASSPPGGLAARTDTQYF,TGTGCCAGCTCACCACCAGGGGGACTAGCGGCCCGCACAGATACGCAGTATTTT